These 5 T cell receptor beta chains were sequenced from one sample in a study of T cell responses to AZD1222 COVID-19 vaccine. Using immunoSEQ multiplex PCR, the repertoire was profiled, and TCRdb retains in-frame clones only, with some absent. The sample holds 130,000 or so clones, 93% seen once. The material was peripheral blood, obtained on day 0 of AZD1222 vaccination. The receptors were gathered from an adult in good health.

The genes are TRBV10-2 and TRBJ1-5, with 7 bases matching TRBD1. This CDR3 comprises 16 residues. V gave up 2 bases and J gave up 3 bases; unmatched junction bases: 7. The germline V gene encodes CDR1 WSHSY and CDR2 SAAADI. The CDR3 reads CASSEGQTGNNQPQHF. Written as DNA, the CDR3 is TGCGCCAGCAGTGAGGGACAGACAGGGAACAATCAGCCCCAGCATTTT.

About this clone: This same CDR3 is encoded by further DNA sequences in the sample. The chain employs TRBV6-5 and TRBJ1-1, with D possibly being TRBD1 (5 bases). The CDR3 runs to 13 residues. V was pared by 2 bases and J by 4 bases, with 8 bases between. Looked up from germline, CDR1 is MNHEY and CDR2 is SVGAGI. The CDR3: CASSYSGGTEAFF. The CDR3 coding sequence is TGTGCCAGCAGTTACAGTGGGGGCACTGAAGCTTTCTTT.

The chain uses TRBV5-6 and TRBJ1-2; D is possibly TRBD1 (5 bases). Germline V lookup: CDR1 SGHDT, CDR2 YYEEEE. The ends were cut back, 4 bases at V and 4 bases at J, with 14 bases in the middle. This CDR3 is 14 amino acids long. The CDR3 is CASSPRGGSYGYTF. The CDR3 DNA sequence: TGTGCCAGCAGCCCGCGGGGCGGGTCCTATGGCTACACCTTC.

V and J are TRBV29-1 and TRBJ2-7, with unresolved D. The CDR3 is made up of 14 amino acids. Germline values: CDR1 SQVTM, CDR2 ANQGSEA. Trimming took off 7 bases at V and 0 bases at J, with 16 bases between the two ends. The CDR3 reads CSAQASRSSYEQYF. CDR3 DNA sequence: TGCAGCGCCCAGGCCAGCCGCAGCTCCTACGAGCAGTACTTC.

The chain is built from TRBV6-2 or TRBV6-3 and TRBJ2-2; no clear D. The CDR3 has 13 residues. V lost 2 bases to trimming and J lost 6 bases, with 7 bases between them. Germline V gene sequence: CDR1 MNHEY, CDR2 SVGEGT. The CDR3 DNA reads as TGTGCCAGCAGTTACAACCCCCCCGGGGAGCTGTTTTTT. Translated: CASSYNPPGELFF.